The 20 T cell receptor beta chains below come from one sample, sequenced in a study of blood T cell repertoires in COVID-19 (dated by TCRdb to 2020 to 2021). The receptor library was made with the immunoSEQ multiplex PCR assay. TCRdb obtained this table from immuneACCESS and retained in-frame rearrangements with V and J assigned. These tables miss some clones; where compared with another copy, unresolved V genes account for less than half of the shortfall, and the remainder is unexplained. The sample table lists 300,000 to 350,000 clones, 90% of them with a count of one. The top ten constitute over 3.5% of the sample. The sequenced material came from PBMCs or T cells enriched from blood (not recorded which). All receptors derive from a young woman with acute COVID-19.

The chain joins TRBV5-1 to TRBJ2-7, with a tentative D call TRBD1 (6 bases). Germline CDR1 and CDR2: SGHRS and YFSETQ. The length of the CDR3 is 14 residues. Trimming shortened V by 4 bases and J by 3 bases, and 14 bases separated the two germline ends. The CDR3 coding sequence is TGCGCCAGCAGCGCCGGGACATTGGACTACGAGCAGTACTTC. Amino acids: CASSAGTLDYEQYF.

The gene calls are TRBV5-1 and TRBJ2-5; 8 positions agree with TRBD1. CDR3 size: 15 residues. The trim removed 4 bases at V and 4 bases at J, leaving 9 bases unmatched. Germline lookup yields CDR1 SGHRS and CDR2 YFSETQ. CDR3 in DNA: TGCGCCAGCAGCCAACCCGAACAGGGGGGAGAGACCCAGTACTTC. This sequence encodes CASSQPEQGGETQYF.

The gene calls are TRBV18 and TRBJ2-1, with 7 bases that match TRBD1. V lost 0 bases, J lost 9 bases, and 2 bases stayed unmatched. There are 13 residues in the CDR3. Germline V gene lookup returns CDR1 KGHSH and CDR2 LQKENI. This CDR3 reads CASSPPQGSEQFF. The CDR3 coding sequence is TGTGCCAGCTCACCACCACAGGGGAGTGAGCAGTTCTTC.

The genes are TRBV19 and TRBJ1-2, with 8 bases aligning to TRBD1. V trimming: 7 bases; J trimming: 6 bases; junction bases outside the gene matches: 7. Germline CDR1 LNHDA, CDR2 SQIVND (reference sequence). This CDR3 contains 13 residues. The CDR3 region is CASKETGVDGYTF. DNA for the CDR3: TGTGCCAGTAAAGAGACAGGGGTAGATGGCTACACCTTC.

This sequence joins TRBV6-5 and TRBJ1-4; D unclear. The CDR3 consists of 13 residues. V lost 8 bases, J lost 3 bases, and 10 bases lay in between. Germline CDR1 and CDR2: MNHEY and SVGAGI. This CDR3 reads CASGERANEKLFF. As DNA, the CDR3 is TGTGCCAGCGGAGAGAGGGCTAATGAAAAACTGTTTTTT.

This clone was picked up a small number of times. The genes are TRBV7-3 and TRBJ1-6, with 9 bases identical to TRBD1. The germline V gene has CDR1 SGHTA and CDR2 FQGTGA. CDR3 length: 17 amino acids. The J segment lost 5 bases and the V segment lost 4 bases, leaving 9 bases of the junction unmatched. CDR3: CASSYHRGRENNSPLHF. DNA for the CDR3: TGTGCCAGCAGCTATCACAGGGGGCGTGAGAATAATTCACCCCTCCACTTT. Full variable domain (rest looked up from reference TRBV7-3 and TRBJ1-6): GAGVSQTPSNKVTEKGKYVELRCDPISGHTALYWYRQSLGQGPEFLIYFQGTGAADDSGLPNDRFFAVRPEGSVSTLKIQRTERGDSAVYLCASSYHRGRENNSPLHFGNGTRLTVT.

V is TRBV11-2 and J is TRBJ2-2; D call uncertain. The length of the CDR3 is 14 residues. Per the germline V gene, CDR1 is SGHAT and CDR2 is FQNNGV. V was shortened by 0 bases and J by 1 base, with 3 bases between the two germline ends. CDR3 protein: CASSLDQNTGELFF. CDR3 coding DNA: TGTGCCAGCAGCTTAGACCAGAACACCGGGGAGCTGTTTTTT.

The chain carries TRBV3-1 (or the pseudogene TRBV3-2) and TRBJ1-2; D may be TRBD1 (5 bases). Germline values: CDR1 LGHDT, CDR2 YNNKEL (reference sequence). The CDR3 has 15 amino acids. Between the trimmed V and J ends, which lost 1 base and 2 bases, there was a span of 11 bases. DNA of the CDR3: TGTGCCAGCAGCCAAGGGCGGGGGTTAAACTATGGCTACACCTTC. The encoded protein is CASSQGRGLNYGYTF.

The chain recombines TRBV7-9 with TRBJ1-2; D not certain. CDR1 and CDR2 (germline): SEHNR, FQNEAQ (reference sequence). V was cut by 8 bases and J by 4 bases, with 20 bases left in between. This CDR3 spans 15 amino acids. DNA of the CDR3: TGTGCCAGCGGCGCGGTTGAGGGCGTTCCCTATGGCTACACCTTC. Its protein is CASGAVEGVPYGYTF.

This clone occurred once. J is TRBJ1-3 and V is TRBV2, with a possible D match to TRBD1 (5 bases). Germline lookup yields CDR1 SNHLY and CDR2 FYNNEI. Trimming took off 1 base at V and 1 base at J, with 8 bases between the two ends. The CDR3 loop spans 15 amino acids. CDR3 in DNA: TGTGCCAGCAGTGAAGGTCAGGGTTCTGGAAACACCATATATTTT. It codes for CASSEGQGSGNTIYF.

This clone was picked up a small number of times. The J gene is TRBJ1-5, the V gene TRBV4-2; perhaps TRBD1 as D (6 bases). Between the trimmed V and J ends, which lost 4 bases and 4 bases, there was a span of 14 bases. This CDR3 is built from 15 residues. Germline lookup yields CDR1 LGHNA and CDR2 YNFKEQ. The CDR3 reads CASSRLGQPNQPQHF. In nucleotides, the CDR3 is TGTGCCAGCAGCCGGCTCGGACAGCCGAATCAGCCCCAGCATTTT.

The gene calls are TRBV2 and TRBJ1-5, with D unclear. This CDR3 is 13 amino acids long. CDR1 is SNHLY and CDR2 is FYNNEI in the germline V gene. The ends were cut back, 2 bases at V and 4 bases at J, with 6 bases in the middle. Here the CDR3 reads CASSETGNQPQHF. Written as DNA, the CDR3 is TGTGCCAGCAGTGAAACGGGGAATCAGCCCCAGCATTTT.

This chain links TRBV6-2 or TRBV6-3 with TRBJ1-1; no reliable D call. With 7 bases removed from V and 6 bases from J, the gap between germline ends came to 21 bases. The CDR3 consists of 15 residues. Germline-derived CDR1 and CDR2 are MNHEY and SVGEGT. The chain's CDR3 is CASTPGGPGDAEAFF. CDR3 bases: TGTGCCAGCACCCCAGGAGGCCCAGGAGATGCTGAAGCTTTCTTT.

V and J are TRBV19 and TRBJ1-4; TRBD1 is a possible D gene (5 bases). Germline CDR1 and CDR2: LNHDA and SQIVND (reference sequence). Trimming removed 2 bases at V and 7 bases at J, with 20 bases between. There are 17 residues in the CDR3. In DNA form, the CDR3 reads TGTGCCAGTAGTATATTCGGGGGAGGGATCGGTAGTGAAAAACTGTTTTTT. Amino acids: CASSIFGGGIGSEKLFF. Full variable domain (rest looked up from reference TRBV19 and TRBJ1-4): DGGITQSPKYLFRKEGQNVTLSCEQNLNHDAMYWYRQDPGQGLRLIYYSQIVNDFQKGDIAEGYSVSREKKESFPLTVTSAQKNPTAFYLCASSIFGGGIGSEKLFFGSGTQLSVL.

The V gene is TRBV29-1, the J gene TRBJ1-2; 7 positions agree with TRBD1. The CDR3 totals 15 residues. Germline loops: CDR1 SQVTM, CDR2 ANQGSEA. Trimming took 2 bases from V and 4 from J; bases not matched to a gene: 10. For the CDR3, the DNA is TGCAGCGTTGAACAAGACAGGGATCTTTCCTATGGCTACACCTTC. Translation gives CSVEQDRDLSYGYTF.

The chain recombines TRBV19 with TRBJ1-1; D call uncertain. V lost 1 base, J lost 4 bases, and 10 bases lay in between. Per the germline V gene, CDR1 is LNHDA and CDR2 is SQIVND (reference sequence). The CDR3 is 14 amino acids. The CDR3 sequence: CASSIVGEGTEAFF. The CDR3 nucleotides read TGTGCCAGTAGTATAGTCGGGGAGGGCACTGAAGCTTTCTTT.

The rearrangement uses TRBV11-2 and TRBJ1-2, with D perhaps matching TRBD1 (5 bases). The CDR3 runs 17 residues. Germline assignment: CDR1 SGHAT and CDR2 FQNNGV. V was cut by 2 bases and J by 2 bases, with 18 bases left in between. In DNA form, the CDR3 reads TGTGCCAGCAGCTTAAGTTTGGGGCAGGGTCTAAACTATGGCTACACCTTC. Protein product: CASSLSLGQGLNYGYTF.

This chain joins TRBV5-1 and TRBJ2-3, with D possibly TRBD2 on 7 matching bases. Trimming took off 0 bases at V and 2 bases at J, with 10 bases between the two ends. The CDR3 contains 15 residues. The germline CDR1 and CDR2 sequences are SGHRS and YFSETQ. Here the CDR3 DNA reads TGCGCCAGCAGCTTGGGTGGGGGGGCCACAGATACGCAGTATTTT. Translating gives CASSLGGGATDTQYF.

The rearrangement joins TRBV3-1 (or the pseudogene TRBV3-2) to TRBJ2-3; TRBD2 aligns across 11 bases. The CDR3 is 14 residues long. Trimming cost V 4 bases and J 5 bases; bases outside gene matches: 2. Looked up from germline, CDR1 is LGHDT and CDR2 is YNNKEL (reference sequence). Here the CDR3 reads CASSRGLAGDTQYF. CDR3 DNA: TGTGCCAGCAGCCGCGGACTAGCGGGAGATACGCAGTATTTT.

The chain has TRBV20-1 and TRBJ1-2; D remains ambiguous. V was trimmed by 0 bases and J by 7 bases, leaving 6 bases between them. The CDR3 spans 11 residues. From germline, CDR1 is DFQATT and CDR2 SNEGSKA (reference sequence). The CDR3 protein is CSAREEGGYTF. The CDR3 region has the DNA TGCAGTGCTAGAGAGGAGGGTGGCTACACCTTC.